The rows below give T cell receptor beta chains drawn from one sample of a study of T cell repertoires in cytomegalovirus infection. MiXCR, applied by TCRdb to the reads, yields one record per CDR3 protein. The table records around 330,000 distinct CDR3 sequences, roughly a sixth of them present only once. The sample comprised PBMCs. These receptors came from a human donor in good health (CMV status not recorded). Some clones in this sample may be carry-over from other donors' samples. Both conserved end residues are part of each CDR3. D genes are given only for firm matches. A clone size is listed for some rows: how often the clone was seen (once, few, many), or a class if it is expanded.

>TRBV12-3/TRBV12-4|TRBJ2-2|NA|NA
CASRANRNTGELFF
TGTGCCAGCAGAGCCAACAGGAACACCGGGGAGCTGTTTTTT
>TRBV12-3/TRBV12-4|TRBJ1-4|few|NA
CASRLGRVEKLFF
TGTGCCAGCAGGCTCGGAAGGGTTGAAAAACTGTTTTTT
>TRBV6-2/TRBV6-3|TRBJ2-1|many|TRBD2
CASSTSGGASYNEQFF
TGTGCCAGCAGTACCAGCGGGGGGGCCTCCTACAATGAGCAGTTCTTC
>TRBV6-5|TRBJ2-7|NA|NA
CASSYTRQNREQYF
TGTGCCAGCAGTTACACTCGACAGAACCGCGAGCAGTACTTC
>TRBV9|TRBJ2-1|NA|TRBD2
CASSPRGGGGTDEQFF
TGTGCCAGCAGCCCTAGAGGAGGCGGGGGGACGGATGAGCAGTTCTTC
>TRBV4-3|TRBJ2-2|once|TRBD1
CASSQEGTATGELFF
TGCGCCAGCAGCCAAGAGGGGACAGCCACCGGGGAGCTGTTTTTT
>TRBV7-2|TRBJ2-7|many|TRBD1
CASSFGVGGQVIYEQYF
TGTGCCAGCAGCTTTGGGGTGGGGGGACAGGTTATCTACGAGCAGTACTTC
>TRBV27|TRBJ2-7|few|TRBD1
CASSFSGTGGAEQYF
TGTGCCAGCAGTTTCTCCGGGACAGGAGGGGCTGAGCAGTACTTC
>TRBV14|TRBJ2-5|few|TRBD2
CASSHTGLANRNRQETQYF
TGTGCCAGCAGCCATACGGGACTAGCGAACCGAAATCGTCAAGAGACCCAGTACTTC
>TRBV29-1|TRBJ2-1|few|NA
CSEAKDGDEQFF
TGCAGCGAAGCTAAGGACGGAGATGAGCAGTTCTTC
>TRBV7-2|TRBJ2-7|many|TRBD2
CASSFGGWRAGGEQYF
TGTGCCAGCAGCTTCGGAGGTTGGCGGGCGGGGGGCGAGCAGTACTTC
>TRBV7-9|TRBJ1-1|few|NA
CASSFLGSEGEAFF
TGTGCCAGCAGCTTTTTGGGCAGCGAGGGTGAAGCTTTCTTT
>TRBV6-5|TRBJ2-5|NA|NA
CASSWQQATYQETQYF
TGTGCCAGCAGTTGGCAACAGGCGACGTACCAAGAGACCCAGTACTTC
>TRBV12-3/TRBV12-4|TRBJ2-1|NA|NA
CASSLARRDNEQFF
TGTGCCAGCAGTTTAGCGAGAAGAGACAATGAGCAGTTCTTC
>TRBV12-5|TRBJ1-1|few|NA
CASGKEPNTEAFF
TGTGCTAGTGGCAAGGAACCGAACACTGAAGCTTTCTTT
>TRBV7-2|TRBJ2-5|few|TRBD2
CASSLAPAGGRETQYF
TGTGCCAGCAGCTTAGCCCCAGCGGGGGGAAGAGAGACCCAGTACTTC
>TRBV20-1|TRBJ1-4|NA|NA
CSASGGGDNEKLFF
TGCAGTGCTAGTGGAGGGGGAGATAATGAAAAACTGTTTTTT
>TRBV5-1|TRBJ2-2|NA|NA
CASSLSGQQNTGELFF
TGCGCCAGCAGCTTGAGCGGTCAGCAGAACACCGGGGAGCTGTTTTTT
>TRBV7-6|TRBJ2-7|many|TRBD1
CASSRTGTGVYEQYF
TGTGCCAGCAGCCGGACCGGGACAGGGGTCTACGAGCAGTACTTC
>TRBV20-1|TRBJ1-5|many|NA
CSARDTREQPQHF
TGCAGTGCTAGAGATACACGGGAACAGCCCCAGCATTTT
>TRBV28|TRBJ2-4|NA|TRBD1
CASSRQGLAKIIQYF
TGTGCCAGCAGTAGACAGGGTTTGGCCAAAATCATTCAGTACTTC
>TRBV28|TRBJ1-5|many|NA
CASSRDMNQPQHF
TGTGCCAGCAGTAGGGACATGAATCAGCCCCAGCATTTT
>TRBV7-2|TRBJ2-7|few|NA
CASSGPGAYYEQYF
TGTGCCAGCAGCGGACCCGGGGCCTACTACGAGCAGTACTTC
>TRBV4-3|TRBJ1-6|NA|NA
CASEREWGNSPLHF
TGCGCCAGCGAACGCGAATGGGGGAATTCACCCCTCCACTTT
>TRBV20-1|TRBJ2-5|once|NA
CSALPWETQYF
TGCAGTGCCCTGCCGTGGGAGACCCAGTACTTC
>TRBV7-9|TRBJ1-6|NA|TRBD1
CASSLGYRGVNSPLHF
TGTGCCAGCAGCTTAGGGTACAGGGGGGTGAATTCACCCCTCCACTTT
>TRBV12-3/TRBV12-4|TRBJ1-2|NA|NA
CASSFRGKGRSTF
TGTGCCAGCAGTTTTCGGGGCAAGGGGAGGTCCACCTTC
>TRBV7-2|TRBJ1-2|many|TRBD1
CASSLTGGANNNYGYTF
TGTGCCAGCAGCCTTACAGGGGGCGCAAATAATAACTATGGCTACACCTTC
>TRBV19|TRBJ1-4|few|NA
CASTPPRMGASGEKLFF
TGTGCCAGCACACCGCCACGGATGGGGGCTTCAGGAGAAAAACTGTTTTTT
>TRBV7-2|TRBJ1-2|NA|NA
CASSLALGDSYGYTF
TGTGCCAGCAGCTTAGCCCTGGGGGATAGCTATGGCTACACCTTC
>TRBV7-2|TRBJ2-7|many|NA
CASSLEGYYEQYF
TGTGCCAGCAGCTTAGAAGGCTACTACGAGCAGTACTTC
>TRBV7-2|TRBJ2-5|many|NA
CASSLRGGGRETQYF
TGTGCCAGCAGCTTGAGGGGGGGGGGCCGAGAGACCCAGTACTTC
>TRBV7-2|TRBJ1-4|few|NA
CASSLDSGIEKLFF
TGTGCCAGCAGCTTAGACTCAGGGATTGAAAAACTGTTTTTT
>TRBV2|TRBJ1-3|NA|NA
CASSEGVSGNTIYF
TGTGCCAGCAGTGAAGGGGTATCTGGAAACACCATATATTTT
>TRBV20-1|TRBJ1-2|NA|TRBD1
CSARDARGLDGYTF
TGCAGTGCTAGAGATGCCAGGGGGCTTGATGGCTACACCTTC
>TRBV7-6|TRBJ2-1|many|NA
CASSAGQQNEQFF
TGTGCCAGCAGCGCGGGACAGCAGAATGAGCAGTTCTTC
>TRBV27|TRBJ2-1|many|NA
CASTTGTSYNEQFF
TGTGCCAGCACCACTGGAACCTCCTACAATGAGCAGTTCTTC
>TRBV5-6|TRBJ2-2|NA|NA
CASSLDIVTGELFF
TGTGCCAGCAGCTTGGATATAGTCACCGGGGAGCTGTTTTTT
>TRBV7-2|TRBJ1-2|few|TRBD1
CASRLAEGQGQGHGYTF
TGTGCCAGCAGGTTAGCCGAGGGACAGGGCCAAGGGCATGGCTACACCTTC
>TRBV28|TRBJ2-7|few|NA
CASSLWGTSSSYEQYF
TGTGCCAGTAGTTTATGGGGGACATCAAGCTCCTACGAGCAGTACTTC
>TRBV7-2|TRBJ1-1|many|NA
CASSLLGNTEAFF
TGTGCCAGCAGCTTACTAGGGAACACTGAAGCTTTCTTT
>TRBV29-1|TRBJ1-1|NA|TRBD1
CSVATSGTGAVMNTEAFF
TGCAGCGTCGCAACTTCTGGGACAGGGGCAGTCATGAACACTGAAGCTTTCTTT
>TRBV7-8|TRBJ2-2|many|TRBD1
CASSLTGGTGELFF
TGTGCCAGCAGCTTGACAGGGGGAACCGGGGAGCTGTTTTTT
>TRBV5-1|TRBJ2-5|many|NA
CASSLEMSSEETQYF
TGCGCCAGCAGCTTGGAGATGAGCAGCGAGGAGACCCAGTACTTC
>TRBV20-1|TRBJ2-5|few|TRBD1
CSARAADRGSKTQYF
TGCAGTGCTAGAGCGGCGGACAGGGGTTCGAAGACCCAGTACTTC
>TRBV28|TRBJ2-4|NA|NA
CASSPSGEIAKNIQYF
TGTGCCAGCAGTCCCTCGGGGGAGATAGCCAAAAACATTCAGTACTTC
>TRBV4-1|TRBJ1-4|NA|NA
CASSQVLTTANEKLFF
TGCGCCAGCAGCCAAGTATTGACGACAGCTAATGAAAAACTGTTTTTT
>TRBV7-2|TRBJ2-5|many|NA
CASSLEGQGGQETQYF
TGTGCCAGCAGCCTCGAGGGCCAGGGAGGACAAGAGACCCAGTACTTC
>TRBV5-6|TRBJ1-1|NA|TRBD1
CASSRPQGAKTEAFF
TGTGCCAGCAGCCGCCCACAGGGGGCAAAGACTGAAGCTTTCTTT
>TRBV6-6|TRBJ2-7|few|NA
CASSPSGGRSSYEQYF
TGTGCCAGCAGCCCCTCTGGGGGGCGTTCCTCCTACGAGCAGTACTTC
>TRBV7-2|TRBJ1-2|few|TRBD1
CASSLESAGGRGGYTF
TGTGCCAGCAGCTTAGAATCAGCAGGGGGCCGGGGTGGCTACACCTTC